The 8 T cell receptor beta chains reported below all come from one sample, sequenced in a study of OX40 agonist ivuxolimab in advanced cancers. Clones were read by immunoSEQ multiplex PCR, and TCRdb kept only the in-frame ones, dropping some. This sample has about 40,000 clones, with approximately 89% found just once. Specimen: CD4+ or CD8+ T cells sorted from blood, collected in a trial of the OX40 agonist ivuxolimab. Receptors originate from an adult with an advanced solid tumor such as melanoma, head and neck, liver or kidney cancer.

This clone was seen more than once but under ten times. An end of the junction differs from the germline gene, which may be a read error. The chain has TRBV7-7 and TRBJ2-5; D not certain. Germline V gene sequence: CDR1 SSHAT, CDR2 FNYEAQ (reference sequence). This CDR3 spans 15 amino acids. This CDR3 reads CASSFSDLGQETQYF. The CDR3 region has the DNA TGTGCTAGCAGCTTTTCAGATTTAGGGCAAGAGACCCAGTACTTC.

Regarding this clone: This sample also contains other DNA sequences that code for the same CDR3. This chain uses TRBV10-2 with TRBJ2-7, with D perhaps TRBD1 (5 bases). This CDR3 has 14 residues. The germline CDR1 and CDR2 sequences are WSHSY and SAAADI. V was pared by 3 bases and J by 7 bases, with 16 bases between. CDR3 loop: CASSDTRVGREQYF. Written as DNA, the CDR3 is TGCGCCAGCAGTGATACCAGGGTAGGGCGAGAGCAGTACTTC.

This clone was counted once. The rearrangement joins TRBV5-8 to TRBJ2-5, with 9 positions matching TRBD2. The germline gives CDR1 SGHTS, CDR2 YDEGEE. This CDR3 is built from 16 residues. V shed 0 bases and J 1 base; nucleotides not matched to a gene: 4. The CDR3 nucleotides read TGTGCCAGCAGCTTGGCCCTGACTAGCGGCCAAGAGACCCAGTACTTC. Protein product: CASSLALTSGQETQYF. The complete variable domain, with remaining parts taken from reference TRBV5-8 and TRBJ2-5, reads EAGVTQSPTHLIKTRGQQATLRCSPISGHTSVYWYQQALGLGLQFLLWYDEGEERNRGNFPPRFSGRQFPNYSSELNVNALELEDSALYLCASSLALTSGQETQYFGPGTRLLVL.

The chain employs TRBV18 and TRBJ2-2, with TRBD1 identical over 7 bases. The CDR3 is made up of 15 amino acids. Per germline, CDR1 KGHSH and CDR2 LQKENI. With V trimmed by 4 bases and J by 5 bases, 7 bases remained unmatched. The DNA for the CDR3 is TGTGCCAGCTCACGGGCCTCCAGGGGGACCGGGGAGCTGTTTTTT. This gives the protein CASSRASRGTGELFF.

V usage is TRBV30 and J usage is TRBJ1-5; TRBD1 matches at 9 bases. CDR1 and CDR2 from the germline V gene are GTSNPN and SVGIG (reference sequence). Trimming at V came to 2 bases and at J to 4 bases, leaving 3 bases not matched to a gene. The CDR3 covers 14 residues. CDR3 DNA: TGTGCCTGGAGTCACGACAGGGGGAATCAGCCCCAGCATTTT. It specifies CAWSHDRGNQPQHF.

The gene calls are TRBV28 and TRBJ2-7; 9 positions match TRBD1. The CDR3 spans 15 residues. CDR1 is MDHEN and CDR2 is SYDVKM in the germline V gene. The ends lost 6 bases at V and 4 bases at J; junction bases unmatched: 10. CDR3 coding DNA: TGTGCCAGCAGGGCAAGGGACAGGGTGGAGTACGAGCAGTACTTC. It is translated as CASRARDRVEYEQYF.

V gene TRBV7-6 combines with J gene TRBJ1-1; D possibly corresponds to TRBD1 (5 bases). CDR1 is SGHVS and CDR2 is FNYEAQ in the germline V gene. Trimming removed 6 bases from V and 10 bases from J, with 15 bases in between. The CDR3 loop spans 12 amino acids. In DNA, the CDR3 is TGTGCCAGCAGGGGGGATGAGTTAGTAGCTTTCTTT. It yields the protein CASRGDELVAFF. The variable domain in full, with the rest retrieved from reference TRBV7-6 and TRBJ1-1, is GAGVSQSPRYKVTKRGQDVALRCDPISGHVSLYWYRQALGQGPEFLTYFNYEAQQDKSGLPNDRFSAERPEGSISTLTIQRTEQRDSAMYRCASRGDELVAFFGQGTRLTVV.

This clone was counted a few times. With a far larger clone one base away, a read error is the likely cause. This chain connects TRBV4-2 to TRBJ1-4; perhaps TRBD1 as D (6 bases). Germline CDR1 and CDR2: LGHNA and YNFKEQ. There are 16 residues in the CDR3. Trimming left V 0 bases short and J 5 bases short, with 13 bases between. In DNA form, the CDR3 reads TGTGCCAGCAGCCAAGATAGGTACAGGGCGAATGAAAAACTGTTTTTT. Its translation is CASSQDRYRANEKLFF.